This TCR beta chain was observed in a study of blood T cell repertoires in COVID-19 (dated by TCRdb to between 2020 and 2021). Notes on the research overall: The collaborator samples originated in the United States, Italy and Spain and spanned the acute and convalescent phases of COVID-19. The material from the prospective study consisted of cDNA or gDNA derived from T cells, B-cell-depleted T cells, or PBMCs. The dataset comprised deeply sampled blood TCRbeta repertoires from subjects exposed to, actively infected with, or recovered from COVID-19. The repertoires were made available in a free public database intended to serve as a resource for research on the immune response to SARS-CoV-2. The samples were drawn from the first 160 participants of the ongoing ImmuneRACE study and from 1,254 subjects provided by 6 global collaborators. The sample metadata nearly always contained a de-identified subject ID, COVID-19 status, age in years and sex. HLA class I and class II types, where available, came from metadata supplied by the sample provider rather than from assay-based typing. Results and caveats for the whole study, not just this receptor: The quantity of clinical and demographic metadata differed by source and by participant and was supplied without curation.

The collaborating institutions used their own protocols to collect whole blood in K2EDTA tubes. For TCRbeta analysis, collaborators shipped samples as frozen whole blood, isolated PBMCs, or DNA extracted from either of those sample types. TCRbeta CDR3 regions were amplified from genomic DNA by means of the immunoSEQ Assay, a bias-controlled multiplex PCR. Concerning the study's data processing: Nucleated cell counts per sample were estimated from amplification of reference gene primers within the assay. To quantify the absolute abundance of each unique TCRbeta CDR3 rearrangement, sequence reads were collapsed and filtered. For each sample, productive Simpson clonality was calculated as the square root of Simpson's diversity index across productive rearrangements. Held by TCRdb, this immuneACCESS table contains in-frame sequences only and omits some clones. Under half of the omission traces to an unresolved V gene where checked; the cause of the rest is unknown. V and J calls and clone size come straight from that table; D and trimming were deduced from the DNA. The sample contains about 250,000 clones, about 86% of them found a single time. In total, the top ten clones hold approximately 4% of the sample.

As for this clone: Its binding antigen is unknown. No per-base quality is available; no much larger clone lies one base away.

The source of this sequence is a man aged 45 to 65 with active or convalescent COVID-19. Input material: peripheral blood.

The nucleotide sequence reads as follows: TGTGCCAGCAGTTACGGACAGGGCTTGAGTAATTCACCCCTCCACTTT. Translation gives CASSYGQGLSNSPLHF. The chain couples TRBV6-5 to TRBJ1-6, with 8 junctional bases fitting TRBD1. CDR1 and CDR2, per the germline V gene, are MNHEY and SVGAGI. Counted from cysteine to phenylalanine, this CDR3 has 16 amino acids. Of the read, only the CDR3 DNA is kept; its 48 bases are in frame from base 1. Compared with germline, V lacks 2 bases and J lacks 6 bases; bases without a gene match: 6.